These 4 T cell receptor beta chains originate from one sample sequenced in a study of high-grade serous ovarian cancer treatment subgroups. Using immunoSEQ multiplex PCR, the repertoire was profiled, and TCRdb retains in-frame clones only, with some absent. The table records about 12,000 clones, about 88% of them present only once. The tumor samples were collected prior to definitive surgery or chemotherapy. Input material: tumor tissue. The receptors originated from a human donor with high-grade serous ovarian cancer.

This chain joins TRBV5-5 and TRBJ1-4; D gene uncertain. CDR1 and CDR2 from the germline V gene are SGHKS and YYEKEE (reference sequence). V was trimmed by 0 bases and J by 5 bases, leaving 14 bases between them. CDR3 length: 16 amino acids. Written as DNA, the CDR3 is TGTGCCAGCAGCTTGGGGGTCCGGGGTGGAAATGAAAAACTGTTTTTT. This gives the protein CASSLGVRGGNEKLFF.

The chain couples TRBV30 to TRBJ1-1; D ambiguous. Deletions cut 3 bases from V and 1 base from J, with 6 bases between. The CDR3 runs 12 residues. The V gene's germline CDR1 is GTSNPN and CDR2 SVGIG (reference sequence). The CDR3: CAWSPGNTEAFF. CDR3 DNA sequence: TGTGCCTGGAGCCCAGGGAACACTGAAGCTTTCTTT. The full variable domain, with the rest looked up from reference TRBV30 and TRBJ1-1, is SQTIHQWPATLVQPVGSPLSLECTVEGTSNPNLYWYRQAAGRGLQLLFYSVGIGQISSEVPQNLSASRPQDRQFILSSKKLLLSDSGFYLCAWSPGNTEAFFGQGTRLTVV.

This chain links TRBV6-1 with TRBJ1-2; TRBD1 agrees at 8 bases. The germline gives CDR1 MNHNS, CDR2 SASEGT. The junction had 6 bases not matched to a gene; V was cut back by 2 bases and J by 7 bases. The CDR3 covers 14 residues. CDR3 sequence: CASSELQGESGYTF. CDR3 in DNA: TGTGCCAGCAGTGAATTACAGGGGGAGAGTGGCTACACCTTC.

The rearrangement joins TRBV6-5 to TRBJ1-1; no clear D. CDR3 size: 14 residues. The germline gives CDR1 MNHEY, CDR2 SVGAGI. V dropped 6 bases and J dropped 3 bases, with 14 bases sitting between them. The CDR3 loop is CASRERERDTEAFF. Here the CDR3 DNA reads TGTGCCAGCAGAGAGAGAGAGAGGGACACTGAAGCTTTCTTT.